Below, 27 T cell receptor beta chains from the same sample are listed, as sequenced in a study of molecular identifiers for immune sequencing clone quantification. TCRdb independently ran MiXCR on the PCR reads; one entry per CDR3 protein. Among some 650,000 distinct CDR3 sequences, about 20% were seen once, and the ten largest hold roughly 0.9%. The sequencing sample was made of naive CD8+ T cells from blood, with Jurkat cell RNA spiked in. The sample's subset: FACS-sorted CD8+CD4-CCR7+CD45RA+ naive T cells. These receptor sequences come from a human donor in good health. Some libraries in this study had Jurkat cell RNA spiked in.

Many counts were recorded for this clonotype. V usage is TRBV4-3 and J usage is TRBJ1-1; 8 bases agree with TRBD1. The CDR3 is 14 amino acids. Germline V gives CDR1 LGHNA, CDR2 YSLEER. V was clipped by 2 bases and J by 6 bases; unmatched bases: 5. In nucleotides, the CDR3 is TGCGCCAGCAGCCAACACGGACAGGGTGCTGAAGCTTTCTTT. This encodes CASSQHGQGAEAFF.

About this clonotype itself: It may be a read error: a sequence one base away is much more abundant. The chain uses TRBV9 and TRBJ2-3; D possibly matches TRBD1 or TRBD2 (5 bases each). Germline CDR1 and CDR2: SGDLS and YYNGEE. This CDR3 region has 14 residues. CDR3 DNA sequence: TGTGCCAGCAGCGTAAGCCAGGGAGCAGATGCGCAGTATTTT. Translating it yields CASSVSQGADAQYF.

Worth noting for this clonotype: Here the CDR3 omits its conserved ending phenylalanine or tryptophan, so a read error is the likely source. This chain links TRBV4-2 with TRBJ2-7; D is perhaps TRBD2 (6 bases). Per germline, CDR1 LGHNA and CDR2 YNFKEQ. CDR3 size: 15 residues. V lost 3 bases, J lost 6 bases, and 18 bases lay in between. CDR3 in DNA: TGTGCCAGCAGCCATCCCTCGACTAGATTCTGCGAGCAGTACTCC. This sequence encodes CASSHPSTRFCEQYS.

A remark on this clonotype: A much larger clone lies a single base off, so this may be a read error. The V call is TRBV28, the J call TRBJ1-1; D is unresolved. Per germline, CDR1 MDHEN and CDR2 SYDVKM. Between the trimmed V and J ends, which lost 2 bases and 1 base, there was a span of 17 bases. The CDR3 contains 17 residues. As DNA, the CDR3 is TGTGCCAGCAGTTTACTTCTTTCACCTTCGGCGAACACTGAAGCTTTCTTT. Translating it yields CASSLLLSPSANTEAFF.

This clonotype was counted a few times. The chain is built from TRBV30 and TRBJ2-1; D gene uncertain. The CDR3 is 12 residues long. Per germline, CDR1 GTSNPN and CDR2 SVGIG (reference sequence). The ends were cut back, 4 bases at V and 8 bases at J, with 12 bases in the middle. The CDR3 loop reads CAWKGDADEQFF. CDR3 DNA sequence: TGTGCCTGGAAGGGCGACGCCGATGAGCAGTTCTTC.

The table lists this clonotype with many counts. The chain joins TRBV9 to TRBJ2-2; 8 bases align to TRBD1. Germline V lookup: CDR1 SGDLS, CDR2 YYNGEE. V trimming: 5 bases; J trimming: 7 bases; junction bases outside the gene matches: 10. The CDR3 has 15 residues. This chain's CDR3 is CASSGTGGRVGELFF. In nucleotides, the CDR3 is TGTGCCAGCAGTGGGACAGGCGGGCGTGTCGGGGAGCTGTTTTTT.

The CDR3 DNA reads TGTGCCAGCAGCTACTTTGAAGGACCATACGAGCAGTACTTC. Encoded protein: CASSYFEGPYEQYF. V and J are TRBV11-2 and TRBJ2-7; D uncertain. CDR3 length: 14 residues. Germline values: CDR1 SGHAT, CDR2 FQNNGV. Trimming removed 4 bases from V and 4 bases from J, with 14 bases in between.

Notes on this clonotype: This sequence may be a read error, since a much larger clone differs from it by one base. V and J are TRBV20-1 and TRBJ2-2; 8 bases align to TRBD1. Germline CDR1 DFQATT, CDR2 SNEGSKA (reference sequence). CDR3 length equals 14 residues. The CDR3 region is CSVREDRVTGELFF. The CDR3 nucleotides are TGCAGTGTTAGAGAGGACAGGGTCACCGGGGAGCTGTTTTTT.

The chain joins TRBV12-3 or TRBV12-4 to TRBJ1-5; 7 positions match TRBD1. The CDR3 extends over 16 amino acids. The V segment lost 6 bases and the J segment 3 bases; nucleotides outside the gene matches: 11. This CDR3 is CASSNGVTGPNQPQHF. The CDR3 region has the DNA TGTGCCAGCAGCAATGGGGTGACAGGGCCCAATCAGCCCCAGCATTTT.

This clonotype was seen many times. J is TRBJ2-7 and V is TRBV28; 8 bases line up with TRBD1. The CDR3 has 15 residues. Trimming took 3 bases from V and 3 from J; bases not matched to a gene: 7. Germline values: CDR1 MDHEN, CDR2 SYDVKM. The CDR3 DNA reads as TGTGCCAGCAGTTTGGAGGGACAGGCTTTCTACGAGCAGTACTTC. It codes for CASSLEGQAFYEQYF.

This clonotype was picked up many times. The CDR3 spells CSAREQTRASGYNEQFF. The CDR3 DNA sequence: TGCAGTGCTAGAGAACAGACTAGGGCTAGCGGGTACAATGAGCAGTTCTTC. The chain combines TRBV20-1 with TRBJ2-1; 8 positions agree with TRBD2. CDR1 is DFQATT, CDR2 SNEGSKA, per germline (reference sequence). The ends lost 0 bases at V and 4 bases at J; junction bases unmatched: 11. The CDR3 runs to 17 residues.

Concerning this clonotype itself: A much larger clone is a single base away; this may be a read error. The chain uses TRBV20-1 and TRBJ2-7, with a tentative D call TRBD1 (7 bases). CDR1 DFQATT and CDR2 SNEGSKA come from the germline V gene (reference sequence). The CDR3 length is 15 residues. The CDR3 loop reads CSASTFSEGRGERYF. The CDR3, as DNA: TGCAGTGCTAGTACTTTTTCGGAGGGCAGGGGGGAGCGGTACTTC.

Worth noting for this clonotype: Germline is not matched at one junction end, which may reflect a read error. The chain links TRBV20-1 to TRBJ1-5, with D perhaps matching TRBD1 (6 bases). Germline V gives CDR1 DFQATT, CDR2 SNEGSKA (reference sequence). CDR3 size: 17 residues. The DNA of the CDR3 is TGCGGTGCTAGAGAGTCTTGGGACAAGATTAGCAATCAGCCCCAGCGTTTT. Amino acids: CGARESWDKISNQPQRF.

V is TRBV10-2 and J is TRBJ2-1; possibly TRBD2 for D (6 bases). The length of the CDR3 is 16 residues. V lost 2 bases and J 2 bases, leaving 13 bases between the germline ends. In germline, CDR1 is WSHSY, CDR2 SAAADI. CDR3 sequence: CASSEASARTYNEQFF. The CDR3 DNA reads as TGCGCCAGCAGTGAGGCTAGCGCCAGAACCTACAATGAGCAGTTCTTC.

The sample holds many counts of this clonotype. This rearrangement joins TRBV6-2 or TRBV6-3 to TRBJ2-7; weak D call: TRBD2 (5 bases). V was shortened by 6 bases and J by 3 bases, with 24 bases between the two germline ends. Germline V CDR1 and CDR2: MNHEY, SVGEGT. The length of the CDR3 is 17 residues. This chain's CDR3 is CASSTIIPGLLNYEQYF. Here the CDR3 DNA reads TGTGCCAGCAGCACAATAATCCCAGGACTGCTAAACTACGAGCAGTACTTC.

This clonotype has a handful of counts. The CDR3 nucleotides are TGTGCCAGCAGCTTAGGTGAGGGGCAAGAGACCCAGTACTTC. Residues: CASSLGEGQETQYF. The J gene is TRBJ2-5, the V gene TRBV13; D tentatively fits TRBD1 or TRBD2 (5 bases each). V was clipped by 0 bases and J by 2 bases, with 7 bases between them. This CDR3 comprises 14 residues. Germline V gene lookup returns CDR1 PRHDT and CDR2 FYEKMQ (reference sequence).

This clonotype was seen repeatedly, ten times or more. This chain joins TRBV7-9 and TRBJ2-5, with TRBD1 matching 7 bases. The CDR3 has 14 amino acids. J gave up 1 base and V 5 bases, and 4 bases lay outside the gene matches. Per germline, CDR1 SEHNR and CDR2 FQNEAQ (reference sequence). CDR3 residues: CASSHGQAQETQYF. CDR3 nucleotides: TGTGCCAGCAGCCACGGACAGGCCCAAGAGACCCAGTACTTC.

As for this clonotype: With a much larger clone just one base away, this may be a read error. The chain has TRBV4-3 and TRBJ1-2; TRBD1 might be the D (6 bases). V lost 4 bases, J lost 3 bases, and 21 bases lay in between. Germline V CDR1 and CDR2: LGHNA, YSLEER. The CDR3 covers 17 residues. CDR3 sequence: CASSRGRGLMVDYGYTF. Written as DNA, the CDR3 is TGCGCCAGCAGCCGCGGACGGGGGCTAATGGTTGACTATGGCTACACCTTC.

This clonotype has just a few counts. This chain connects TRBV7-3 to TRBJ2-5; D might be TRBD2 (6 bases). Germline V gives CDR1 SGHTA, CDR2 FQGTGA. V was shortened by 3 bases and J by 3 bases, with 14 bases between the two germline ends. This CDR3 is 15 amino acids long. The CDR3 here is CASSFQAGRKETQYF. CDR3 DNA: TGTGCCAGCAGCTTCCAAGCGGGCCGAAAAGAGACCCAGTACTTC.

The sample holds many counts of this clonotype. The chain couples TRBV5-6 to TRBJ1-5; perhaps TRBD1 as D (5 bases). The CDR3 extends over 18 amino acids. The V and J ends lost 3 bases and 5 bases respectively, with 24 bases between them. CDR1 is SGHDT, CDR2 YYEEEE, per germline. The CDR3 sequence: CASSSWGGFGGFYQPQHF. The CDR3 bases are TGTGCCAGCAGCTCTTGGGGGGGTTTCGGCGGTTTCTATCAGCCCCAGCATTTT. Drawing the rest from reference TRBV5-6 and TRBJ1-5, the complete variable domain is DAGVTQSPTHLIKTRGQQVTLRCSPKSGHDTVSWYQQALGQGPQFIFQYYEEEERQRGNFPDRFSGHQFPNYSSELNVNALLLGDSALYLCASSSWGGFGGFYQPQHFGDGTRLSIL.

To note about this clonotype: Since a much larger clone is just one base distant, this may be a read error. The chain uses TRBV27 and TRBJ1-5; no firm D call. This CDR3 region has 15 residues. The germline gives CDR1 MNHEY, CDR2 SMNVEV (reference sequence). Written as DNA, the CDR3 is TGTGCCAGCAGGTTCAGGCAGGTGAGCAATCGGCCCCAGCATTTT. Its protein product is CASRFRQVSNRPQHF.

In its sample, this clonotype was seen many times. The chain carries TRBV4-1 and TRBJ1-1; no clear D gene. The CDR3 runs to 14 residues. Germline CDR1 is MGHRA and CDR2 is YSYEKL. The ends were cut back, 1 base at V and 0 bases at J, with 6 bases in the middle. CDR3 coding DNA: TGCGCCAGCAGCCAAGTGAGCATGAACACTGAAGCTTTCTTT. Translating it yields CASSQVSMNTEAFF.

This clonotype has ten or more counts. The rearrangement uses TRBV5-1 and TRBJ2-3; TRBD2 matches 7 bases. Germline CDR1 SGHRS, CDR2 YFSETQ. This CDR3 is built from 13 residues. The junction had 3 bases not matched to a gene; V was cut back by 2 bases and J by 6 bases. The CDR3 protein is CASSFYSGDTQYF. The CDR3 DNA is TGCGCCAGCAGCTTTTATAGCGGGGATACGCAGTATTTT.

This clonotype was seen many times. CDR3 region: CASSPPGNTEAFF. CDR3 nucleotide sequence: TGTGCCAGCAGTCCCCCGGGGAACACTGAAGCTTTCTTT. The chain links TRBV7-9 to TRBJ1-1; no clear D. The germline V gene encodes CDR1 SEHNR and CDR2 FQNEAQ (reference sequence). The CDR3 is 13 residues long. The V and J ends lost 6 bases and 1 base respectively, with 9 bases between them. Supplemented by reference TRBV7-9 and TRBJ1-1, the full variable domain reads DTGVSQNPRHKITKRGQNVTFRCDPISEHNRLYWYRQTLGQGPEFLTYFQNEAQLEKSRLLSDRFSAERPKGSFSTLEIQRTEQGDSAMYLCASSPPGNTEAFFGQGTRLTVV.

In this sample, this clonotype turned up many times. The chain has TRBV30 and TRBJ1-6; 7 nucleotides align to TRBD1. This CDR3 is 15 amino acids long. The germline V gene encodes CDR1 GTSNPN and CDR2 SVGIG (reference sequence). With 3 bases clipped from V and 7 bases from J, the junction kept 9 bases outside the gene matches. The chain's CDR3 is CAWSPQGQTNSPLHF. CDR3 nucleotides: TGTGCCTGGAGCCCCCAGGGACAGACCAATTCACCCCTCCACTTT.

The sample holds many counts of this clonotype. The V and J genes are TRBV7-8 and TRBJ2-5; D gene ambiguous. CDR3 length: 15 residues. V shed 0 bases and J shed 5 bases, with 13 bases lying between them. Germline V gives CDR1 SGHVS, CDR2 FQNEAQ. The CDR3 DNA follows: TGTGCCAGCAGCTTAGCTCTCACGGGCCGGGAGACCCAGTACTTC. Translating gives CASSLALTGRETQYF.

The chain couples TRBV6-2 or TRBV6-3 to TRBJ1-1; 7 bases align to TRBD1. The CDR3 has 13 amino acids. After removal of 8 bases from V and 3 bases from J, the junction contained 6 bases not matched to a gene. Looked up from germline, CDR1 is MNHEY and CDR2 is SVGEGT. The CDR3 DNA reads as TGTGCCAGCGGTCGAGGGGGCCACACTGAAGCTTTCTTT. It codes for CASGRGGHTEAFF.